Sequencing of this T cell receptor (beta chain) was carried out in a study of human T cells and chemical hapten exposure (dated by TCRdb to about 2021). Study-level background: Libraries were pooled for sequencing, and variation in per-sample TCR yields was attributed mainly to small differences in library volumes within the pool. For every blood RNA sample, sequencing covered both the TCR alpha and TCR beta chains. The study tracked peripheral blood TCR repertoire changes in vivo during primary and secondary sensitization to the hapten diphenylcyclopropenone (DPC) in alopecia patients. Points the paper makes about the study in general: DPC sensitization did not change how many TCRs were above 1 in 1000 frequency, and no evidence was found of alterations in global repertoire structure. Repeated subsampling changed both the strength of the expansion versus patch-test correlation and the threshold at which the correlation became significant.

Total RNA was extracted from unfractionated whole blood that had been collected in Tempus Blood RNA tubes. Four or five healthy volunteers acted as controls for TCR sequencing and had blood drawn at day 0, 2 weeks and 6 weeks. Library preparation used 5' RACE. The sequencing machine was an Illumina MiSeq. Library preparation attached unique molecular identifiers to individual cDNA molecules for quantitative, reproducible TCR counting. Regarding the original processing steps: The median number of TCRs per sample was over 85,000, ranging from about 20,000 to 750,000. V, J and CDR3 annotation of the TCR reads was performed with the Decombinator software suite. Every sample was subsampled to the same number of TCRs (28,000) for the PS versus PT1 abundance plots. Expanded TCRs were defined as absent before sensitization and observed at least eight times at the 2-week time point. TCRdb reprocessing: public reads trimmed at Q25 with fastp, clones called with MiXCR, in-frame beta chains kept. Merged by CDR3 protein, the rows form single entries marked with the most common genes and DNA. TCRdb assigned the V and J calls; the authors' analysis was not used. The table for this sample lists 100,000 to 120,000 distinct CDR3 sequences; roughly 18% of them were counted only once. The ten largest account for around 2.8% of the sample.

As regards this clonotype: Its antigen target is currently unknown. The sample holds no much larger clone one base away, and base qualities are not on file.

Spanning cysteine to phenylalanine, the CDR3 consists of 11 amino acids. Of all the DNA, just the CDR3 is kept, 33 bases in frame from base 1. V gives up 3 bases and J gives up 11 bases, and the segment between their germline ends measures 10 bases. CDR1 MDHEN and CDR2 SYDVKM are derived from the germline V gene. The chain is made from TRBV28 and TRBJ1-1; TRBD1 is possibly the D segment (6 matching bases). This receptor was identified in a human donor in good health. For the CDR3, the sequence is CASSLNREAFF. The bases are TGTGCCAGCAGTTTGAACAGGGAGGCTTTCTTT.